A single sample gave rise to the 25 T cell receptor beta chains below, sequenced in a study of blood T cell repertoires in COVID-19 (dated by TCRdb to 2019 to 2021). The library came from the immunoSEQ multiplex PCR assay. In TCRdb, the immuneACCESS table is reduced to in-frame sequences with V and J assigned. These tables do not hold every clone; where another copy was compared, an unresolved V gene accounts for under half, and the others remain unexplained. Across this sample there are approximately 250,000 clones, with around 84% seen only once. The ten biggest clones cover 4.2% of the sample. What was sequenced was peripheral blood. All receptors derive from a man between 60 and 75 years old with acute or convalescent COVID-19.

The chain links TRBV5-4 to TRBJ2-3, with 8 bases fitting TRBD1. The trim removed 3 bases at V and 1 base at J, leaving 1 base unmatched. The CDR3 contains 14 residues. The germline V gene encodes CDR1 SGHNT and CDR2 YYREEE (reference sequence). The CDR3 nucleotides read TGTGCCAGCAGCTCGACAGGGGGCACAGATACGCAGTATTTT. This codes for CASSSTGGTDTQYF.

V and J are TRBV9 and TRBJ2-5; 12 bases line up with TRBD2. This CDR3 spans 19 amino acids. Germline assignment: CDR1 SGDLS and CDR2 YYNGEE. J lost 2 bases, V lost 0 bases, and 11 bases had no gene match. CDR3 protein: CASSVGTSLAGGPQETQYF. Written as DNA, the CDR3 is TGTGCCAGCAGCGTAGGAACCTCACTAGCGGGAGGCCCACAAGAGACCCAGTACTTC.

The chain carries TRBV7-9 and TRBJ2-7; a possible D gene is TRBD1 (6 bases). The CDR3 consists of 13 residues. The germline V and J ends were trimmed by 2 bases and 2 bases, with 7 bases remaining between them. The germline V gene has CDR1 SEHNR and CDR2 FQNEAQ (reference sequence). The CDR3 region has the DNA TGTGCCAGCAGCTTAACAGGGACCTACGAGCAGTACTTC. Translated: CASSLTGTYEQYF.

The chain combines TRBV19 with TRBJ2-5; D remains unclear. The CDR3 loop spans 13 amino acids. The germline V and J ends were trimmed by 4 bases and 4 bases, with 10 bases remaining between them. Germline assignment: CDR1 LNHDA and CDR2 SQIVND (reference sequence). The CDR3 nucleotides read TGTGCCAGTAGTAAGCTAGACGGAGAGACCCAGTACTTC. Amino acid sequence: CASSKLDGETQYF.

This rearrangement joins TRBV29-1 to TRBJ1-2; D is possibly TRBD1 (6 bases). Trimming removed 4 bases at V and 5 bases at J, with 11 bases between. The CDR3 has 12 amino acids. Germline V gene sequence: CDR1 SQVTM, CDR2 ANQGSEA. The CDR3 reads CSVGDIGYGYTF. The CDR3, as DNA: TGCAGCGTTGGGGACATAGGTTATGGCTACACCTTC.

For this clone: Other nucleotide sequences from this sample produce the same CDR3. The chain recombines TRBV18 with TRBJ1-1, with TRBD1 matching 9 bases. The CDR3 extends over 14 amino acids. V trimming: 6 bases; J trimming: 1 base; junction bases outside the gene matches: 3. CDR1 is KGHSH, CDR2 LQKENI, per germline. The CDR3 region is CASSPDRGNTEAFF. CDR3 nucleotides: TGTGCCAGCTCGCCGGACAGGGGGAACACTGAAGCTTTCTTT.

This clone was counted only a few times. V gene TRBV23-1 combines with J gene TRBJ1-5; TRBD1 might be the D (5 bases). TRBV23-1 is an ORF for which the function is uncertain. V dropped 7 bases and J dropped 1 base, with 17 bases sitting between them. The CDR3 is 16 amino acids. The CDR3 reads CASNIMRGTSNQPQHF. The CDR3, as DNA: TGCGCCAGCAACATAATGCGGGGGACGAGCAATCAGCCCCAGCATTTT.

Notes on this clone: At one end, the junction sequence differs from germline, possibly due to a read error. The chain carries TRBV7-7 and TRBJ2-3; D gene unclear. There are 15 residues in the CDR3. Looked up from germline, CDR1 is SSHAT and CDR2 is FNYEAQ (reference sequence). As DNA, the CDR3 is TGTGCTAGCAGCTTAGGCGGAACTAGCACAGATACGCAGTATTTT. It yields the protein CASSLGGTSTDTQYF. Using reference TRBV7-7 and TRBJ2-3 for the parts outside the CDR3, the full variable domain is GAGVSQSPRYKVTKRGQDVTLRCDPISSHATLYWYQQALGQGPEFLTYFNYEAQPDKSGLPSDRFSAERPEGSISTLTIQRTEQRDSAMYRCASSLGGTSTDTQYFGPGTRLTVL.

This chain uses TRBV20-1 with TRBJ2-7; 7 bases are a match to TRBD1. The V gene end was trimmed by 4 bases and the J gene end by 6 bases; junction bases not matched to a gene: 3. Germline loops: CDR1 DFQATT, CDR2 SNEGSKA (reference sequence). This CDR3 comprises 11 residues. In DNA form, the CDR3 reads TGCAGTGCTAAAGGACAGGCCGAGCAGTACTTC. Translated: CSAKGQAEQYF.

The chain combines TRBV5-1 with TRBJ1-2; TRBD1 is a possible D gene (5 bases). There are 13 residues in the CDR3. V was shortened by 4 bases and J by 4 bases, with 11 bases between the two germline ends. CDR1 SGHRS and CDR2 YFSETQ come from the germline V gene. The CDR3 loop reads CASSPRGGYGYTF. As DNA, the CDR3 is TGCGCCAGCAGCCCTCGGGGGGGCTATGGCTACACCTTC.

J is TRBJ2-5 and V is TRBV28; 15 bases line up with TRBD2. The V segment lost 11 bases and the J segment 5 bases; nucleotides outside the gene matches: 9. Per the germline V gene, CDR1 is MDHEN and CDR2 is SYDVKM. The CDR3 extends over 15 amino acids. The CDR3 is CAAQGTSGRFETQYF. CDR3 DNA: TGTGCCGCCCAAGGGACTAGCGGGAGGTTCGAGACCCAGTACTTC.

The gene calls are TRBV30 and TRBJ2-1; weak D call: TRBD1 (5 bases). The CDR3 totals 16 residues. Looked up from germline, CDR1 is GTSNPN and CDR2 is SVGIG (reference sequence). The V gene lost 0 bases and the J gene lost 1 base, with 13 bases spanning the gap. CDR3 region: CAWSVLHPGSYNEQFF. As DNA, the CDR3 is TGTGCCTGGAGTGTACTCCATCCAGGGTCCTACAATGAGCAGTTCTTC.

This clone was counted only a few times. The J gene is TRBJ1-5, the V gene TRBV5-4, with 8 bases lining up with TRBD1. The germline V gene encodes CDR1 SGHNT and CDR2 YYREEE (reference sequence). J lost 3 bases, V lost 5 bases, and 7 bases had no gene match. The CDR3 has 15 residues. The CDR3 sequence: CASRLQGAFNQPQHF. DNA of the CDR3: TGTGCCAGCAGACTTCAGGGGGCCTTCAATCAGCCCCAGCATTTT.

This chain links TRBV7-8 with TRBJ2-5; D call uncertain. Per the germline V gene, CDR1 is SGHVS and CDR2 is FQNEAQ. Trimming left V 4 bases short and J 2 bases short, with 8 bases between. The CDR3 extends over 13 amino acids. The CDR3 loop is CASSSNDQETQYF. The CDR3 DNA is TGTGCCAGCAGCTCTAACGATCAAGAGACCCAGTACTTC.

The chain uses TRBV30 and TRBJ2-3; D may be TRBD2 (6 bases). CDR1 is GTSNPN and CDR2 is SVGIG in the germline V gene (reference sequence). The V and J ends lost 1 base and 5 bases respectively, with 16 bases between them. CDR3 length: 15 residues. CDR3 DNA sequence: TGTGCCTGGAGTGGGGACTTAAGTCTTGAAGATACGCAGTATTTT. Translation gives CAWSGDLSLEDTQYF.

The chain is built from TRBV19 and TRBJ2-3; D not certain. CDR1 is LNHDA, CDR2 SQIVND, per germline (reference sequence). The CDR3 runs to 12 residues. V lost 6 bases, J lost 3 bases, and 7 bases lay in between. The CDR3 is CASSRGTDTQYF. CDR3 bases: TGTGCCAGTAGCCGCGGTACAGATACGCAGTATTTT.

This chain links TRBV3-1 (or the pseudogene TRBV3-2) with TRBJ2-3; TRBD1 aligns across 8 bases. This CDR3 region has 15 residues. Germline lookup yields CDR1 LGHDT and CDR2 YNNKEL (reference sequence). J gave up 4 bases and V 4 bases, and 7 bases lay outside the gene matches. CDR3 DNA sequence: TGTGCCAGCAGCCTGGGACAGGTAGGGCCAGATACGCAGTATTTT. It yields the protein CASSLGQVGPDTQYF.

This chain uses TRBV30 with TRBJ1-1; perhaps TRBD1 as D (6 bases). Trimming removed 7 bases from V and 11 bases from J, with 20 bases in between. There are 12 residues in the CDR3. Germline V lookup: CDR1 GTSNPN, CDR2 SVGIG (reference sequence). The CDR3, as DNA: TGTGCCTTTATCCGGGGGGCCCTGGTGGCTTTCTTT. This encodes CAFIRGALVAFF.

V gene TRBV5-1 combines with J gene TRBJ2-1; 9 nucleotides agree with TRBD2. CDR3 size: 15 residues. Germline V CDR1 and CDR2: SGHRS, YFSETQ. Losses at the gene ends were 5 bases for V and 1 base for J; bases not matched to a gene: 4. In DNA, the CDR3 is TGCGCCAGCAGGGTAGCGGGGGTATCCTACAATGAGCAGTTCTTC. Translation: CASRVAGVSYNEQFF.

This clone appeared a single time. The rearrangement uses TRBV6-1 and TRBJ1-2; 9 nucleotides match TRBD1. From germline, CDR1 is MNHNS and CDR2 SASEGT. V was pared by 2 bases and J by 5 bases, with 3 bases of the junction left unmatched. The CDR3 contains 14 residues. The CDR3 is CASSEWTGEYGYTF. The CDR3 DNA follows: TGTGCCAGCAGTGAATGGACAGGGGAGTATGGCTACACCTTC.

The V call is TRBV6-1, the J call TRBJ1-6, with 7 bases identical to TRBD1. CDR3 size: 15 residues. Germline assignment: CDR1 MNHNS and CDR2 SASEGT. V lost 2 bases, J lost 6 bases, and 4 bases stayed unmatched. The CDR3 nucleotides read TGTGCCAGCAGTGAACTCCAGGGGGTTAATTCACCCCTCCACTTT. Residues: CASSELQGVNSPLHF.

The chain couples TRBV4-3 to TRBJ1-1; weak D call: TRBD1 (5 bases). The CDR3 has 13 amino acids. Germline loops: CDR1 LGHNA, CDR2 YSLEER. Trimming removed 1 base from V and 7 bases from J, with 10 bases in between. CDR3 bases: TGCGCCAGCAGCCAAGGGTGGGGCGGTGAAGCTTTCTTT. Protein product: CASSQGWGGEAFF.

The V and J genes are TRBV2 and TRBJ1-1; D remains unclear. This CDR3 contains 12 residues. V lost 1 base, J lost 7 bases, and 7 bases lay in between. From germline, CDR1 is SNHLY and CDR2 FYNNEI. The CDR3 loop reads CASSEGQYEAFF. The CDR3 nucleotides read TGTGCCAGCAGTGAAGGGCAGTATGAAGCTTTCTTT.

This clone was found once. The genes are TRBV5-1 and TRBJ2-7; perhaps TRBD1 as D (6 bases). The CDR3 has 15 residues. The germline gives CDR1 SGHRS, CDR2 YFSETQ. Trimming took off 0 bases at V and 4 bases at J, with 14 bases between the two ends. The CDR3 spells CASSLDRAKLYEQYF. The CDR3 DNA follows: TGCGCCAGCAGCTTGGACAGGGCGAAGCTTTACGAGCAGTACTTC.

The chain couples TRBV10-3 to TRBJ2-3; 11 bases map to TRBD1. The CDR3 extends over 14 amino acids. The germline V gene has CDR1 ENHRY and CDR2 SYGVKD. V dropped 7 bases and J dropped 2; count of bases not matched to a gene: 2. CDR3 sequence (DNA): TGTGCCATCACAGGACAGGGGGCCACAGATACGCAGTATTTT. Translation gives CAITGQGATDTQYF.